The rows below give T cell receptor beta chains drawn from one sample of a study of a mutant IDH1 vaccine in newly diagnosed glioma. The antigens for these receptors are not known. Using immunoSEQ multiplex PCR, the repertoire was profiled, and TCRdb retains in-frame clones only, with some absent. Of about 64,000 clones in the sample, about 88% were seen once. The sequenced sample was PBMCs, obtained from a glioma patient whose treatment included an IDH1 peptide vaccine. The receptor set was obtained from a woman aged 50 to 65 with glioma. Each CDR3 is given with its conserved first and last residue. The D gene is left open where the match is weak. Clone size is not always given. Where it is, it says once, few, many or a class for expanded clones.

CDR3nt,CDR3aa,abundance,v_gene,d_gene,j_gene
TGCGCCAGCAGCTCGGAGGGGACAGGGGCCGATACGCAGTATTTT,CASSSEGTGADTQYF,.,TRBV5-1,TRBD1,TRBJ2-3
TGTGCCAGCAGTAGCTTCGCTGGAAACACTGAAGCTTTCTTT,CASSSFAGNTEAFF,.,TRBV5-4,.,TRBJ1-1
TGCGCCAGCAGCTTGGGGAGCGGTCAGGATACGCAGTATTTT,CASSLGSGQDTQYF,.,TRBV5-1,.,TRBJ2-3
TGTGCCAGCAGCTTAGTCCAGGGTGGTGGGAGAGGGACCCAGTACTTC,CASSLVQGGGRGTQYF,.,TRBV11-2,.,TRBJ2-5
TGTGCCAGCTCACCGAACTTCAGAGGCTCCTACGAGCAGTACTTC,CASSPNFRGSYEQYF,.,TRBV18,.,TRBJ2-7
TGCGCCAGCAGCCAAGAGGCGAACAATGAGCAGTTCTTC,CASSQEANNEQFF,.,TRBV4-3,.,TRBJ2-1
TGTGCCAGCAGTCTGCTAAAAGGGGTATCCACTGAAGCTTTCTTT,CASSLLKGVSTEAFF,.,TRBV6-5,.,TRBJ1-1
TGTGCCAGCAGCCAGAGATGGACAGGGGGTTATATTTCAGCCGGGGAGCTGTTTTTT,CASSQRWTGGYISAGELFF,.,TRBV7-9,TRBD1,TRBJ2-2
TGTGCCACCAGCAGAGGTCGCGGCAGGCTGGCCTATGGCTACACCTTC,CATSRGRGRLAYGYTF,.,TRBV15,.,TRBJ1-2
TGTGCCAGCAGCTTAGTAGGGGGGTCAGATACGCAGTATTTT,CASSLVGGSDTQYF,once,TRBV7-2,.,TRBJ2-3
TGTGCCAGCAGCTTTGGGACACGGTTGGGAGGCTACACCTTC,CASSFGTRLGGYTF,.,TRBV5-6,.,TRBJ1-2
TGCAGCGTCGATCCTAGCAGCTCGAGCTCCTACAATGAGCAGTTCTTC,CSVDPSSSSSYNEQFF,.,TRBV29-1,.,TRBJ2-1
TGTGCCATCAGACGGACTACCTACGAGCAGTACTTC,CAIRRTTYEQYF,.,TRBV10-3,.,TRBJ2-7
TGTGCCAGCTCACCTCAGGGGGCCTCCTACGAGCAGTACTTC,CASSPQGASYEQYF,.,TRBV18,TRBD1,TRBJ2-7
TGCGCCAGCAGTGAATCTGGCCGCTCCTACGAGCAGTACTTC,CASSESGRSYEQYF,.,TRBV10-1,.,TRBJ2-7
TGTGCCAGCGTTAAAACCCGAACAGGGGGTTCGGGCACTGAAGCTTTCTTT,CASVKTRTGGSGTEAFF,.,TRBV7-2,TRBD1,TRBJ1-1
TGTGCCAGCAGCTTAGACCCCAGTGGTGGCTACACCTTC,CASSLDPSGGYTF,once,TRBV7-2,.,TRBJ1-2
TGTGCCAGCAGCTGGGGGTACGAGCAGTACTTC,CASSWGYEQYF,.,TRBV7-6,.,TRBJ2-7
TGTGCCATCAGGGCTACAGGGGGCATGAACTATGGCTACACCTTC,CAIRATGGMNYGYTF,.,TRBV10-3,TRBD1,TRBJ1-2
TGTGCCAGTAGTGTGAGAGGAACCGGGACAGGGGGCTTCGGGACTGAAGCTTTCTTT,CASSVRGTGTGGFGTEAFF,.,TRBV19,TRBD1,TRBJ1-1
TGTGCCAGCAGCCCAACCCGACAGGGTCGCGTGAACACTGAAGCTTTCTTT,CASSPTRQGRVNTEAFF,.,TRBV5-4,TRBD1,TRBJ1-1
TGCGCCAGCGGACAGGGCAGGAACACTGAAGCTTTCTTT,CASGQGRNTEAFF,once,TRBV5-1,TRBD1,TRBJ1-1
TGTGCCAGCAGCCAACCAAGGGGGACAGATTCCTACGAGCAGTACTTC,CASSQPRGTDSYEQYF,.,TRBV4-2,TRBD1,TRBJ2-7
TGTGCCATCAGCCCTGAGGACAGGGGGAACACCGGGGAGCTGTTTTTT,CAISPEDRGNTGELFF,.,TRBV10-3,TRBD1,TRBJ2-2
TGCGCCAGCAGCTACTATTCGACCGGACAGGGTGGGGGACAAGCTTTCTTT,CASSYYSTGQGGGQAFF,.,TRBV5-1,TRBD1,TRBJ1-1
TGTGCCAGCAGCCAAGTTACGTCCATGAACACTGAAGCTTTCTTT,CASSQVTSMNTEAFF,few,TRBV14,.,TRBJ1-1
TGTGCCAGCTCACCACCGGGTCAATATGGCTACACCTTC,CASSPPGQYGYTF,.,TRBV18,.,TRBJ1-2
TGTGCCAGCAGCTTGACCTTAGGAGAGACCCAGTACTTC,CASSLTLGETQYF,.,TRBV7-6,.,TRBJ2-5
TGTGCCAGCAGGCGGGGGGTGACTAATGAAAAACTGTTTTTT,CASRRGVTNEKLFF,.,TRBV6-6,.,TRBJ1-4
TGTGCCAGCAGCCTGGAGGTCACCTACGAGCAGTACTTC,CASSLEVTYEQYF,.,TRBV7-2,.,TRBJ2-7
TGTGCCAGCAGCCCTACCGGGTACGGCTACACCTTC,CASSPTGYGYTF,.,TRBV9,.,TRBJ1-2
TGTGCCTGGAGGGCTCCAGGGCGGGCTAACTATGGCTACACCTTC,CAWRAPGRANYGYTF,.,TRBV30,.,TRBJ1-2
TGTGCCAGCAACCTAGGGGGAGCCGATGAGCAGTTCTTC,CASNLGGADEQFF,once,TRBV7-2,.,TRBJ2-1
TGCGCCAGCACCTTACTAGCGAGGGGAGATACGCAGTATTTT,CASTLLARGDTQYF,.,TRBV10-2,TRBD2,TRBJ2-3
TGTGCCAGCACGGAGGGGCCCACACCGTCCGAGCAGTACTTC,CASTEGPTPSEQYF,.,TRBV5-4,.,TRBJ2-7
TGTGCCAGCGGGTCAAGTAACTATGGCTACACCTTC,CASGSSNYGYTF,once,TRBV28,.,TRBJ1-2
TGTGCCAGCAGCTTGATATTCGAACGGGAGGAGGTCACTGAAGCTTTCTTT,CASSLIFEREEVTEAFF,.,TRBV5-5,.,TRBJ1-1